These 21 T cell receptor beta chains share one sample of origin, sequenced in a study of T-cell reconstitution after alpha-beta-depleted transplantation in children (dated by TCRdb to 2016 to 2017). The library was produced with PCR. TCRdb names Illumina HiSeq 2500 as the instrument used. Molecular barcoding was employed in the preparation of TCR libraries, with unique molecular identifiers being used to normalize TCRbeta repertoire quantification. TCRdb reworked the public reads: Q25 trimming with fastp, MiXCR clone assembly, productive beta chains retained. Records with the same CDR3 protein are collapsed into one entry carrying the most frequent genes and DNA. The sample yields 7,000 to 9,500 distinct CDR3 sequences; 17% were counted once. 70% to 90% of the sample comes from the top ten. The time point label corresponds to: day 60 (about 2 months) after transplantation. The sample's treatment or condition label, in plain terms: allogeneic hematopoietic cell transplantation with graft depleted of TCRalphabeta T cells and CD19 B cells.

The sample was PBMCs, mostly from graft donor cells, taken 60 days after TCRalphabeta/CD19-depleted stem cell transplant. The origin of the receptors is a girl under three years old who had a stem cell transplant for combined immunodeficiency, so the T cells may come from the graft donor.

This clonotype occurred many times. The chain combines TRBV29-1 with TRBJ1-1; D is undetermined. The CDR3 loop spans 16 amino acids. The germline CDR1 and CDR2 sequences are SQVTM and ANQGSEA. The V end was cut by 8 bases, the J end by 1 base, with 23 bases between. The CDR3 reads CSLTSRARVANTEAFF. In DNA form, the CDR3 reads TGCAGCCTTACCTCGAGAGCGCGAGTGGCGAACACTGAAGCTTTCTTT.

This clonotype was seen many times. CDR3 coding DNA: TGTGCCACCAGTTCAGACAACCAAGAGACCCAGTACTTC. It translates to CATSSDNQETQYF. The rearrangement links TRBV15 to TRBJ2-5; D ambiguous. V was trimmed by 6 bases and J by 0 bases, leaving 8 bases between them. The CDR3 runs 13 residues. In germline, CDR1 is LNHNV, CDR2 YYDKDF (reference sequence).

This clonotype was detected many times. The chain joins TRBV28 to TRBJ2-1; 9 bases agree with TRBD2. CDR1 MDHEN and CDR2 SYDVKM come from the germline V gene. Trimming removed 5 bases from V and 1 base from J; junction bases left unmatched: 6. This CDR3 is built from 16 residues. CDR3 sequence reads: CASSLHSGSSYNEQFF. The CDR3 DNA follows: TGTGCCAGCAGTCTCCATAGCGGGAGTTCCTACAATGAGCAGTTCTTC.

V usage is TRBV7-9 and J usage is TRBJ2-2; D perhaps matches TRBD1 (6 bases). CDR3 length equals 14 residues. Germline assignment: CDR1 SEHNR and CDR2 FQNEAQ (reference sequence). Trimming shortened V by 6 bases and J by 7 bases, and 15 bases separated the two germline ends. CDR3 sequence: CASSPTGFSGELFF. CDR3 bases: TGTGCCAGCAGTCCTACAGGGTTCAGCGGGGAGCTGTTTTTT.

For this clonotype: A much larger clone sits a single nucleotide away, making a read error possible. As the CDR3 is not closed by the conserved phenylalanine or tryptophan, this likely results from a read error. J is TRBJ2-1 and V is TRBV12-3 or TRBV12-4; 8 bases align to TRBD1. V lost 5 bases to trimming and J lost 4 bases; unmatched junction nucleotides: 10. The CDR3 contains 16 residues. The CDR3 loop reads CASSPRTGRIYNEQFV. For the CDR3, the DNA is TGTGCCAGCAGTCCCAGGACAGGGCGTATTTACAATGAGCAGTTCGTC.

The sample holds many counts of this clonotype. CDR3 sequence (DNA): TGCAGTGCAACCGACGTCTACGAGCAGTACTTC. Translated, it gives CSATDVYEQYF. The chain couples TRBV20-1 to TRBJ2-7; no clear D gene. CDR1 is DFQATT and CDR2 is SNEGSKA in the germline V gene (reference sequence). The CDR3 extends over 11 amino acids. V was cut by 6 bases and J by 3 bases, with 9 bases left in between.

The genes are TRBV20-1 and TRBJ1-2, with D perhaps TRBD1 (5 bases). V was shortened by 5 bases and J by 4 bases, with 11 bases between the two germline ends. Germline V gene sequence: CDR1 DFQATT, CDR2 SNEGSKA (reference sequence). This CDR3 is 12 amino acids long. CDR3 sequence: CSAFTGFYGYTF. The CDR3 coding sequence is TGCAGTGCTTTTACAGGCTTCTATGGCTACACCTTC.

The rearrangement uses TRBV6-2 or TRBV6-3 and TRBJ1-5; D possibly corresponds to TRBD1 (5 bases). Germline assignment: CDR1 MNHEY and CDR2 SVGEGT. This CDR3 has 14 amino acids. Trimming shortened V by 10 bases and J by 7 bases, and 20 bases separated the two germline ends. CDR3 sequence reads: CAIRQREAGQPQHF. The DNA of the CDR3 is TGTGCCATCCGACAGCGGGAGGCAGGACAGCCCCAGCATTTT.

This clonotype appeared a few times. V usage is TRBV7-2 and J usage is TRBJ1-1, with no clear D. The V gene lost 2 bases and the J gene lost 0 bases, with 10 bases spanning the gap. The CDR3 totals 15 residues. CDR1 is SGHTA, CDR2 FQGNSA, per germline. In DNA, the CDR3 is TGTGCCAGCAGCTTATTTCCAGCGATGAACACTGAAGCTTTCTTT. Translation gives CASSLFPAMNTEAFF.

Only a few counts were recorded for this clonotype. This chain uses TRBV21-1 with TRBJ2-3; TRBD2 reflects the table's D call only, with no check against the DNA. TRBV21-1 corresponds to a pseudogene. This CDR3 has 16 residues. This CDR3 is CASSKGTSGLTDTQYF. The CDR3 DNA reads TGTGCCAGCAGCAAAGGTACTAGCGGACTCACAGATACGCAGTATTTT.

This clonotype appeared a few times. The J gene is TRBJ2-5, the V gene TRBV7-2; TRBD2 matches at 14 bases. V trimming: 5 bases; J trimming: 6 bases; junction bases outside the gene matches: 17. The CDR3 runs to 19 residues. The germline V gene has CDR1 SGHTA and CDR2 FQGNSA. The CDR3 region is CASSRATGTSGSSVKTQYF. The CDR3, as DNA: TGTGCCAGCAGCCGCGCAACCGGGACTAGCGGGAGCAGTGTAAAGACCCAGTACTTC.

The chain's CDR3 is CASRAEKSENTEAFF. The CDR3, as DNA: TGTGCCAGCAGGGCGGAGAAAAGCGAGAACACTGAAGCTTTCTTT. The rearrangement joins TRBV28 to TRBJ1-1; D not resolved. Germline V CDR1 and CDR2: MDHEN, SYDVKM. CDR3 length: 15 amino acids. Trimming removed 6 bases at V and 1 base at J, with 15 bases between.

This clonotype was seen ten or more times. The J gene is TRBJ2-1, the V gene TRBV20-1; no clear D. The CDR3 extends over 14 amino acids. The germline V and J ends were trimmed by 0 bases and 6 bases, with 12 bases remaining between them. CDR1 and CDR2 (germline): DFQATT, SNEGSKA (reference sequence). In DNA, the CDR3 is TGCAGTGCTAGAGATCTTTTCAGAGGCAATGAGCAGTTCTTC. Protein sequence: CSARDLFRGNEQFF.

This rearrangement joins TRBV29-1 to TRBJ1-6; tentative D call: TRBD1 (5 bases). CDR1 and CDR2 (germline): SQVTM, ANQGSEA. V was pared by 4 bases and J by 5 bases, with 27 bases between. The length of the CDR3 is 19 residues. The chain's CDR3 is CSVAEPGRIYWPNNSPLHF. The CDR3, as DNA: TGCAGCGTTGCCGAACCGGGACGGATATATTGGCCTAATAATTCACCCCTCCACTTT.

This clonotype was seen ten or more times. The chain has TRBV15 and TRBJ2-5; the match to TRBD1 covers 10 bases. V was clipped by 1 base and J by 4 bases; unmatched bases: 3. Per the germline V gene, CDR1 is LNHNV and CDR2 is YYDKDF (reference sequence). The CDR3 is made up of 15 amino acids. The CDR3: CATSRVTGGIETQYF. The DNA of the CDR3 is TGTGCCACCAGCAGAGTGACAGGGGGCATAGAGACCCAGTACTTC.

This clonotype was picked up many times. The chain has TRBV12-3 or TRBV12-4 and TRBJ1-1; D not resolved. The V gene lost 3 bases and the J gene lost 6 bases, with 14 bases spanning the gap. The length of the CDR3 is 14 residues. As DNA, the CDR3 is TGTGCCAGCAGTTTTATGGCAGCCGGGCCTGAAGCTTTCTTT. Its translation: CASSFMAAGPEAFF.

This clonotype was found many times. The chain recombines TRBV6-2 or TRBV6-3 with TRBJ2-7; D gene unclear. CDR3 length equals 12 residues. The V end was cut by 5 bases, the J end by 3 bases, with 8 bases between. Germline lookup yields CDR1 MNHEY and CDR2 SVGEGT. CDR3 loop: CASSPSRYEQYF. CDR3 DNA: TGTGCCAGCAGTCCTTCCCGCTACGAGCAGTACTTC.

Ten or more counts support this clonotype. The chain is built from TRBV6-5 and TRBJ1-1, with 9 bases fitting TRBD1. J gave up 0 bases and V 5 bases, and 1 base lay outside the gene matches. CDR1 is MNHEY, CDR2 SVGAGI, per germline. There are 14 residues in the CDR3. The CDR3 loop reads CASSRQGVNTEAFF. The CDR3 DNA follows: TGTGCCAGCAGTCGACAGGGGGTGAACACTGAAGCTTTCTTT.

This clonotype was counted a few times. This chain links TRBV2 with TRBJ2-1, with 7 bases fitting TRBD1. The CDR3 runs to 18 residues. CDR1 is SNHLY and CDR2 is FYNNEI in the germline V gene. Trimming removed 6 bases from V and 0 bases from J; junction bases left unmatched: 14. The CDR3 DNA reads as TGTGCCAGCAGAGACGTAGGGACAGTTCAGAGCTCCTACAATGAGCAGTTCTTC. Its protein product is CASRDVGTVQSSYNEQFF.

V and J are TRBV27 and TRBJ2-5, with D hard to call. CDR3 length equals 13 residues. Looked up from germline, CDR1 is MNHEY and CDR2 is SMNVEV (reference sequence). V was cut by 2 bases and J by 0 bases, with 4 bases left in between. In DNA form, the CDR3 reads TGTGCCAGCAGTTTAGGATACCAAGAGACCCAGTACTTC. It codes for CASSLGYQETQYF.

This clonotype was observed a handful of times. CDR3 DNA sequence: TGCAGTGCTAGAAGGGGGTGGGATAGTCAGCCCCAGCATTTT. Amino acids: CSARRGWDSQPQHF. This sequence joins TRBV20-1 and TRBJ1-5, with D tentatively TRBD1 (6 bases). In germline, CDR1 is DFQATT, CDR2 SNEGSKA (reference sequence). The CDR3 contains 14 residues. The V end was cut by 2 bases, the J end by 6 bases, with 14 bases between.